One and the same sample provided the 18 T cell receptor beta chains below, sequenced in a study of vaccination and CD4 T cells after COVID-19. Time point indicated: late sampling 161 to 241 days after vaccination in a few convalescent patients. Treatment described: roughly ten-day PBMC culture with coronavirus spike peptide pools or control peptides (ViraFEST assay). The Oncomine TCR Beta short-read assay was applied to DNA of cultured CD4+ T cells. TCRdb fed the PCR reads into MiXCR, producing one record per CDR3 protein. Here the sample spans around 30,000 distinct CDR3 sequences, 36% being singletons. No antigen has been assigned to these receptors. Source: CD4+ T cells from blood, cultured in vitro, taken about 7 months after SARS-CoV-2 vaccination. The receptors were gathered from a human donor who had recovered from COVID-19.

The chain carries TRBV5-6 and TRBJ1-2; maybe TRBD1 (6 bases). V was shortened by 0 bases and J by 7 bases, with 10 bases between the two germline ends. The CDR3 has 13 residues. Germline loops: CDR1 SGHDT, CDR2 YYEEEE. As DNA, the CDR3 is TGTGCCAGCAGCTTGGCCCAGGGGAGTGGCTACACCTTC. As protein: CASSLAQGSGYTF.

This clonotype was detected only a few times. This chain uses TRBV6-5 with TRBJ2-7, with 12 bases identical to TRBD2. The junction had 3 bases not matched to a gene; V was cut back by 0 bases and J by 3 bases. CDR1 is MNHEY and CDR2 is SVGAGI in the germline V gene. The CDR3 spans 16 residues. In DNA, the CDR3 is TGTGCCAGCAGTTACTCTTCTAGCGGGAGGGTCTACGAGCAGTACTTC. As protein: CASSYSSSGRVYEQYF.

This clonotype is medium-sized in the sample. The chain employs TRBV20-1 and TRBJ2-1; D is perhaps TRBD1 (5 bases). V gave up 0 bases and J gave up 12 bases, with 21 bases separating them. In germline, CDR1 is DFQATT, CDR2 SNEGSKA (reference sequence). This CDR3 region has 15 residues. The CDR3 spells CSARDRRGTGRWQFF. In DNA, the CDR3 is TGCAGTGCTAGAGATCGAAGGGGTACAGGACGATGGCAGTTCTTC.

The CDR3 loop is CASRARAGGPRTDTQYF. The DNA of the CDR3 is TGTGCCAGCAGGGCGAGAGCGGGAGGGCCGCGCACAGATACGCAGTATTTT. This sequence joins TRBV7-6 and TRBJ2-3; 10 positions agree with TRBD2. Germline V gene lookup returns CDR1 SGHVS and CDR2 FNYEAQ. The V segment lost 6 bases and the J segment 1 base; nucleotides outside the gene matches: 10. There are 17 residues in the CDR3.

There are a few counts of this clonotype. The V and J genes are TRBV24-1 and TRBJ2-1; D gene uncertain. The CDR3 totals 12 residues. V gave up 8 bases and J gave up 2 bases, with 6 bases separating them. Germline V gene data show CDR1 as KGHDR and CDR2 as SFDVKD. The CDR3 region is CATTETYNEQFF. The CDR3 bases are TGTGCCACCACGGAGACCTACAATGAGCAGTTCTTC.

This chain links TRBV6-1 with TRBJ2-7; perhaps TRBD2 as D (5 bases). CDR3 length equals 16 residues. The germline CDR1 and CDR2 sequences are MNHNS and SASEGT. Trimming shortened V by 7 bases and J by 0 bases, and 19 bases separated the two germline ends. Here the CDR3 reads CASTTIRGGFSYEQYF. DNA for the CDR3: TGTGCCAGCACTACGATACGGGGTGGGTTCTCCTACGAGCAGTACTTC.

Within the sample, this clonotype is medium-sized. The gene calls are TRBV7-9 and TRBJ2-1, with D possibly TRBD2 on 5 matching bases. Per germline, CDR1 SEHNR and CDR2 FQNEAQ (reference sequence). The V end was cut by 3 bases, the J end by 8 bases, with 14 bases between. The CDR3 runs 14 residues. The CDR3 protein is CASSFGVLVDEQFF. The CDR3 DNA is TGTGCCAGCAGCTTCGGGGTACTAGTAGATGAGCAGTTCTTC.

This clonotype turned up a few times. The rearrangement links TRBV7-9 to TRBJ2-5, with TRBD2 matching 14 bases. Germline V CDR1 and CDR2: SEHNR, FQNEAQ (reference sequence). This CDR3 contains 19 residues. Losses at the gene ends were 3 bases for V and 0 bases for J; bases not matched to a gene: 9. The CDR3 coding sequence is TGTGCCAGCAGCTTTTCGCCGCGGACTAGCGGGAGGTACCAAGAGACCCAGTACTTC. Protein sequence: CASSFSPRTSGRYQETQYF.

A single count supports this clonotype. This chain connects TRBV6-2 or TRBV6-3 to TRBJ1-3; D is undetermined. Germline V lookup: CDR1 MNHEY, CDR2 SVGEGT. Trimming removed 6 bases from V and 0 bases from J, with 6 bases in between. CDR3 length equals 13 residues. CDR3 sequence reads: CASRESSGNTIYF. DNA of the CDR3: TGTGCCAGCAGAGAAAGCTCTGGAAACACCATATATTTT.

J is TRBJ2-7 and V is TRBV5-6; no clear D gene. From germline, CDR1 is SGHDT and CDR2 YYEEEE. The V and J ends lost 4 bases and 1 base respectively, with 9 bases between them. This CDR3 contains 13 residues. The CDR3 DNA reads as TGTGCCAGCAGCACGGGTTTTTCCTACGAGCAGTACTTC. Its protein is CASSTGFSYEQYF.

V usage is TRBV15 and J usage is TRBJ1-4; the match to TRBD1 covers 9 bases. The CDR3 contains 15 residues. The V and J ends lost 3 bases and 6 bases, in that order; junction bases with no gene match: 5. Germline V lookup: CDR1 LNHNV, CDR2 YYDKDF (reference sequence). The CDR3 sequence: CATSRQQGAYEKLFF. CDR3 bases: TGTGCCACCAGCAGGCAACAGGGGGCCTATGAAAAACTGTTTTTT.

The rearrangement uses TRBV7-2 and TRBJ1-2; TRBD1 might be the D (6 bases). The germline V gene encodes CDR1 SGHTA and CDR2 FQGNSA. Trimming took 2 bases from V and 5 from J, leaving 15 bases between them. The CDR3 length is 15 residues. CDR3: CASSLSLRGLYGYTF. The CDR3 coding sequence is TGTGCCAGCAGCTTAAGCCTCAGGGGATTATATGGCTACACCTTC.

The chain's CDR3 is CSALDRSYEQYF. As DNA, the CDR3 is TGCAGTGCGTTGGACAGGAGCTACGAGCAGTACTTC. This chain connects TRBV20-1 to TRBJ2-7, with TRBD1 matching 7 bases. Germline assignment: CDR1 DFQATT and CDR2 SNEGSKA (reference sequence). This CDR3 has 12 residues. Trimming cost V 6 bases and J 3 bases; bases outside gene matches: 5.

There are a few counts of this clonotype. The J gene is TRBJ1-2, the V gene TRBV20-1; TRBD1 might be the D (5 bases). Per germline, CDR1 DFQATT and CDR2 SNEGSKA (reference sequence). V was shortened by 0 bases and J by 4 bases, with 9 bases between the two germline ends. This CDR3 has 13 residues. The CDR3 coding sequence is TGCAGTGCTAGAGACAGGGTTAGCTATGGCTACACCTTC. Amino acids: CSARDRVSYGYTF.

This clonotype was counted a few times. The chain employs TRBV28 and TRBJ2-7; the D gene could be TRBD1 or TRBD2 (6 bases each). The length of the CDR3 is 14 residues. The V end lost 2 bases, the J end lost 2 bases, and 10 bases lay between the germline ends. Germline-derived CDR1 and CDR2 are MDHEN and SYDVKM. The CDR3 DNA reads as TGTGCCAGCAGTTTAGGAGGGGGAACCTACGAGCAGTACTTC. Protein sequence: CASSLGGGTYEQYF.

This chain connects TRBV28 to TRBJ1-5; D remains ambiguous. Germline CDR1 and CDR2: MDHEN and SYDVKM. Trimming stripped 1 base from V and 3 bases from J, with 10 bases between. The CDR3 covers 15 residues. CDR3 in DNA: TGTGCCAGCAGTTTATTACTCGTCAACAATCAGCCCCAGCATTTT. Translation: CASSLLLVNNQPQHF.

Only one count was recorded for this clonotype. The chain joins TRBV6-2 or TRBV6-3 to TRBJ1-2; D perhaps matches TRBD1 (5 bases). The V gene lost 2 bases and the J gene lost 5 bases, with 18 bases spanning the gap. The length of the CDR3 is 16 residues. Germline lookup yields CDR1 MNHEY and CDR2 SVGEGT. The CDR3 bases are TGTGCCAGCAGTTACCCAGGGCAGTCGGTCCGATATGGCTACACCTTC. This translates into CASSYPGQSVRYGYTF.

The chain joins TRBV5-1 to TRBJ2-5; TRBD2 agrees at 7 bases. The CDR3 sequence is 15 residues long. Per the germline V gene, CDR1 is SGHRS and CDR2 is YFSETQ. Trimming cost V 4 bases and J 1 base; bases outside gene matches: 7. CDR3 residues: CASSPTGGSQETQYF. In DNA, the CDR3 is TGCGCCAGCAGCCCAACTGGCGGGAGCCAAGAGACCCAGTACTTC.